Listed below are T cell receptor beta chains from one sample, sequenced in a study of blood T cell repertoires in COVID-19. Libraries were prepared by immunoSEQ multiplex PCR; TCRdb keeps only in-frame clonotypes and omits some of them. The sample has over 250,000 clones; more than 75% are singletons. The sequenced sample was peripheral blood. These receptors came from a woman aged 40 to 49 who had recovered from COVID-19. Each CDR3 is given with its conserved first and last residue. A D gene is named only where the DNA matches it firmly. Clone size, where shown, is once, few, many, or a class for clones that have expanded.

>.|.|TRBV11-2|TRBJ1-2
CASSSGWGGGYNYGYTF
TGTGCCAGCAGCTCCGGGTGGGGAGGGGGGTATAACTATGGCTACACCTTC
>.|once|TRBV19|TRBJ2-1
CASSIGQGLVNEQFF
TGTGCCAGTAGTATCGGGCAGGGGTTAGTCAATGAGCAGTTCTTC
>TRBD2|once|TRBV11-2|TRBJ2-1
CASSSSLAEGGNEQFF
TGTGCCAGCAGCTCGTCACTAGCGGAGGGGGGCAATGAGCAGTTCTTC
>.|.|TRBV19|TRBJ1-5
CASSFGGARDQPQHF
TGTGCCAGTAGTTTTGGGGGGGCAAGGGATCAGCCCCAGCATTTT
>TRBD2|.|TRBV6-5|TRBJ2-7
CASRLAGPYEQYF
TGTGCCAGCCGGCTAGCGGGGCCCTACGAGCAGTACTTC
>TRBD2|.|TRBV19|TRBJ2-5
CASSGGLAQETQYF
TGTGCCAGTAGCGGCGGACTAGCCCAAGAGACCCAGTACTTC
>TRBD2|.|TRBV5-8|TRBJ2-3
CASSPGLLAADTQYF
TGTGCCAGCAGCCCCGGGCTGCTAGCGGCAGATACGCAGTATTTT
>TRBD2|.|TRBV19|TRBJ2-1
CASSIVVAGVHEQFF
TGTGCCAGTAGTATAGTGGTAGCGGGAGTCCATGAGCAGTTCTTC
>.|.|TRBV5-1|TRBJ1-2
CASSLGLLGSHPLQRGYTF
TGCGCCAGCAGCTTGGGATTGCTGGGCAGCCACCCTCTCCAACGGGGCTACACCTTC
>.|.|TRBV16|TRBJ1-2
CASSLSPGHLNYGYTF
TGTGCCAGCAGCCTTTCCCCGGGACACCTAAACTATGGCTACACCTTC
>TRBD2|.|TRBV6-5|TRBJ2-1
CASIPPGGEQFF
TGTGCCAGCATCCCACCGGGGGGTGAGCAGTTCTTC
>TRBD1|.|TRBV3-1/TRBV3-2|TRBJ1-3
CASSQATGPSGNTIYF
TGTGCCAGCAGCCAGGCGACAGGGCCCTCTGGAAACACCATATATTTT
>TRBD2|.|TRBV3-1/TRBV3-2|TRBJ2-5
CATRVAGGQETQYF
TGTGCCACCCGGGTAGCGGGAGGGCAAGAGACCCAGTACTTC
>.|.|TRBV6-6|TRBJ2-3
CASSTGTGDTQYF
TGTGCCAGCAGCACAGGGACCGGGGATACGCAGTATTTT
>.|.|TRBV4-1|TRBJ2-1
CASTPGSYNEQFF
TGCGCCAGCACCCCCGGGTCCTACAATGAGCAGTTCTTC
>.|.|TRBV27|TRBJ1-5
CASSPPGQPQHF
TGTGCCAGCAGCCCTCCGGGGCAGCCCCAGCATTTT
>.|once|TRBV29-1|TRBJ1-2
CSVDGGARYGYTF
TGCAGCGTTGATGGGGGGGCGCGGTATGGCTACACCTTC
>TRBD1|.|TRBV24-1|TRBJ2-7
CATSDGGTGLHEQYF
TGTGCCACCAGTGATGGGGGGACAGGGCTCCACGAGCAGTACTTC
>TRBD1|.|TRBV9|TRBJ1-1
CASSSGRGLGTEAFF
TGTGCCAGCAGCTCGGGCAGGGGGCTAGGGACTGAAGCTTTCTTT
>TRBD2|.|TRBV7-9|TRBJ2-1
CASSFPRLAGGDNEQFF
TGTGCCAGCAGCTTCCCAAGACTAGCGGGAGGGGACAATGAGCAGTTCTTC
>.|.|TRBV9|TRBJ1-5
CASSVEPGFVQPQHF
TGTGCCAGCAGCGTAGAGCCAGGCTTTGTTCAGCCCCAGCATTTT
>.|.|TRBV19|TRBJ2-3
CASSIDPLGRDTQYF
TGTGCCAGTAGTATAGACCCGTTGGGCAGGGATACGCAGTATTTT
>TRBD1|.|TRBV7-2|TRBJ2-1
CASTLQGPAGEQFF
TGTGCCAGCACCCTACAGGGGCCCGCGGGTGAGCAGTTCTTC
>.|.|TRBV12-5|TRBJ1-1
CASGLPTGRAEAFF
TGTGCTAGTGGTTTGCCAACGGGGAGGGCTGAAGCTTTCTTT
>.|once|TRBV24-1|TRBJ1-5
CATSAPGGGQPQHF
TGTGCCACCAGTGCCCCGGGAGGAGGTCAGCCCCAGCATTTT
>.|.|TRBV5-4|TRBJ2-1
CASSSRGSDEQFF
TGTGCCAGCAGCTCCCGTGGTAGCGATGAGCAGTTCTTC